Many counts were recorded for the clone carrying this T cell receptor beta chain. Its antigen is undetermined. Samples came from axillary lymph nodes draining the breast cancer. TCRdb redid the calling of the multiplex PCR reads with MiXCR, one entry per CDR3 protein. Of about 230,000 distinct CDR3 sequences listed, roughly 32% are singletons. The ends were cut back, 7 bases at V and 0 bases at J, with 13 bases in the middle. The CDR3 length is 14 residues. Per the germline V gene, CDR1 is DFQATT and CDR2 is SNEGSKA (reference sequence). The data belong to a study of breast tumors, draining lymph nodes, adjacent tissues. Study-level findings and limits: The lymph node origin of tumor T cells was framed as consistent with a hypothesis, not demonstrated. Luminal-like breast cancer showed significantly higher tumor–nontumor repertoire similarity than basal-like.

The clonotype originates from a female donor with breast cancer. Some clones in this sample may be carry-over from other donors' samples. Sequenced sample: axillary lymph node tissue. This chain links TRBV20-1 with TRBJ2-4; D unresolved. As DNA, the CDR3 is TGCAGTGTCCCCCCCCGAATAGCCAAAAACATTCAGTACTTC. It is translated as CSVPPRIAKNIQYF.